Following are 25 T cell receptor beta chains from one sample sequenced in a study of blood T cell repertoires in COVID-19. Generated by immunoSEQ multiplex PCR, the TCRdb table keeps only in-frame clones and is missing some. The profile shows approximately 120,000 clones, about 85% of them singletons. The specimen was peripheral blood. The receptors were gathered from a man between 60 and 75 years old with acute or convalescent COVID-19.

V gene TRBV6-2 or TRBV6-3 combines with J gene TRBJ2-3, with 9 bases lining up with TRBD2. Trimming removed 4 bases from V and 6 bases from J; junction bases left unmatched: 11. The germline gives CDR1 MNHEY, CDR2 SVGEGT. This CDR3 comprises 16 residues. DNA of the CDR3: TGTGCCAGCAGTTTTCCGATTAGCGGGAGAACGGATACGCAGTATTTT. It specifies CASSFPISGRTDTQYF.

The CDR3 protein is CAMSPLGVGTRADTQYF. The CDR3 DNA is TGTGCCATGTCCCCTCTCGGGGTAGGGACAAGGGCAGATACGCAGTATTTT. The chain employs TRBV10-3 and TRBJ2-3; D is possibly TRBD1 (6 bases). This CDR3 has 17 amino acids. Trimming took 9 bases from V and 4 from J, leaving 26 bases between them. Germline lookup yields CDR1 ENHRY and CDR2 SYGVKD.

CDR3 residues: CASSGAYGADTQYF. DNA of the CDR3: TGTGCCAGCTCAGGGGCGTATGGGGCAGATACGCAGTATTTT. V is TRBV18 and J is TRBJ2-3; D is perhaps TRBD1 (5 bases). V lost 5 bases, J lost 4 bases, and 13 bases lay in between. The CDR3 runs to 14 residues. Germline V gene data show CDR1 as KGHSH and CDR2 as LQKENI.

The genes are TRBV29-1 and TRBJ2-3, with 7 bases that match TRBD2. CDR1 is SQVTM and CDR2 is ANQGSEA in the germline V gene. J gave up 1 base and V 6 bases, and 4 bases lay outside the gene matches. The CDR3 runs to 13 residues. CDR3 protein: CSVGRGGTDTQYF. CDR3 DNA: TGCAGCGTGGGACGGGGGGGCACAGATACGCAGTATTTT.

J is TRBJ2-1 and V is TRBV5-4; 8 bases align to TRBD2. The V gene end was trimmed by 1 base and the J gene end by 5 bases; junction bases not matched to a gene: 14. The length of the CDR3 is 18 residues. CDR1 SGHNT and CDR2 YYREEE come from the germline V gene (reference sequence). CDR3 in DNA: TGTGCCAGCAGCTTGAGGCGGTGGCGGGAGGAGGGAGACAATGAGCAGTTCTTC. Translation gives CASSLRRWREEGDNEQFF.

The rearrangement joins TRBV3-1 (or the pseudogene TRBV3-2) to TRBJ1-5; 7 bases fit TRBD1. The germline V gene encodes CDR1 LGHDT and CDR2 YNNKEL (reference sequence). CDR3 length: 17 amino acids. Trimming cost V 4 bases and J 5 bases; bases outside gene matches: 14. The chain's CDR3 is CASSPSYGQVGDQPQHF. The CDR3 DNA follows: TGTGCCAGCAGCCCCTCCTACGGACAGGTGGGGGATCAGCCCCAGCATTTT.

V is TRBV6-5 and J is TRBJ2-2, with D perhaps matching TRBD2 (6 bases). The CDR3 length is 15 residues. Deletions cut 0 bases from V and 1 base from J, with 6 bases between. Germline-derived CDR1 and CDR2 are MNHEY and SVGAGI. The CDR3 sequence: CASSYSSGNTGELFF. CDR3 in DNA: TGTGCCAGCAGTTACTCTAGCGGGAACACCGGGGAGCTGTTTTTT.

This sequence joins TRBV6-2 or TRBV6-3 and TRBJ1-1; 10 bases are shared with TRBD1. The CDR3 length is 16 residues. V lost 0 bases, J lost 10 bases, and 11 bases stayed unmatched. Germline V CDR1 and CDR2: MNHEY, SVGEGT. DNA for the CDR3: TGTGCCAGCAGTTACTCTCCCGGGACAGGGGTTGCCGGAGCTTTCTTT. Residues: CASSYSPGTGVAGAFF.

This clone appeared once. The chain is built from TRBV5-1 and TRBJ2-7; possibly TRBD2 for D (6 bases). CDR3 length: 14 amino acids. Between the trimmed V and J ends, which lost 2 bases and 0 bases, there was a span of 9 bases. Germline V gene data show CDR1 as SGHRS and CDR2 as YFSETQ. The CDR3 region has the DNA TGCGCCAGCAGCTTTAGCGGAAGCTCCTACGAGCAGTACTTC. Residues: CASSFSGSSYEQYF.

This clone has a handful of counts. The CDR3 spells CASSLLGEVNSPLHF. The DNA of the CDR3 is TGTGCCAGCAGTTTACTTGGGGAGGTAAATTCACCCCTCCACTTT. The rearrangement uses TRBV28 and TRBJ1-6, with unresolved D. CDR3 size: 15 residues. Trimming took off 2 bases at V and 7 bases at J, with 12 bases between the two ends. Germline lookup yields CDR1 MDHEN and CDR2 SYDVKM.

V usage is TRBV7-3 and J usage is TRBJ2-1; 7 positions match TRBD2. This CDR3 spans 16 amino acids. Germline V CDR1 and CDR2: SGHTA, FQGTGA. V shed 2 bases, J shed 8 bases, and the junction held 12 bases outside the gene matches. The CDR3 coding sequence is TGTGCCAGCAGCTTAGGGGGGGTGGGGGTAATGGATGAGCAGTTCTTC. This sequence encodes CASSLGGVGVMDEQFF. Full variable domain (remainder filled in from reference TRBV7-3 and TRBJ2-1): GAGVSQTPSNKVTEKGKYVELRCDPISGHTALYWYRQSLGQGPEFLIYFQGTGAADDSGLPNDRFFAVRPEGSVSTLKIQRTERGDSAVYLCASSLGGVGVMDEQFFGPGTRLTVL.

The chain couples TRBV5-8 to TRBJ2-1; 9 bases fit TRBD1. The CDR3 extends over 15 amino acids. V trimming: 4 bases; J trimming: 2 bases; junction bases outside the gene matches: 4. In germline, CDR1 is SGHTS, CDR2 YDEGEE. CDR3 DNA sequence: TGTGCCAGCAGCCCCGACAGGGGGACCTACAATGAGCAGTTCTTC. Translating it yields CASSPDRGTYNEQFF. The entire variable domain, with the rest obtained from reference TRBV5-8 and TRBJ2-1, is as follows: EAGVTQSPTHLIKTRGQQATLRCSPISGHTSVYWYQQALGLGLQFLLWYDEGEERNRGNFPPRFSGRQFPNYSSELNVNALELEDSALYLCASSPDRGTYNEQFFGPGTRLTVL.

The V and J genes are TRBV7-6 and TRBJ2-5, with 8 bases matching TRBD2. CDR1 and CDR2 from the germline V gene are SGHVS and FNYEAQ. Trimming took 4 bases from V and 4 from J; bases not matched to a gene: 5. This CDR3 contains 14 residues. The CDR3 sequence: CASSSPAGGETQYF. The CDR3, as DNA: TGTGCCAGCAGCTCGCCCGCGGGGGGAGAGACCCAGTACTTC.

The CDR3 here is CASSLIAGTSTHEQYF. The CDR3 DNA reads TGTGCCAGCAGTTTAATCGCCGGGACTAGCACCCACGAGCAGTACTTC. The chain employs TRBV27 and TRBJ2-7, with 9 bases that match TRBD2. The length of the CDR3 is 16 residues. The germline CDR1 and CDR2 sequences are MNHEY and SMNVEV (reference sequence). J was trimmed by 5 bases and V by 2 bases; bases with no gene match: 10.

The chain carries TRBV5-1 and TRBJ1-6; maybe TRBD1 (5 bases). The germline V and J ends were trimmed by 4 bases and 7 bases, with 12 bases remaining between them. CDR1 and CDR2 (germline): SGHRS, YFSETQ. This CDR3 contains 14 residues. CDR3 DNA: TGCGCCAGCAGCGGGCAAGGGGTGAATTCACCCCTCCACTTT. Amino acid sequence: CASSGQGVNSPLHF. Looking up the rest from reference TRBV5-1 and TRBJ1-6 gives the full variable domain: KAGVTQTPRYLIKTRGQQVTLSCSPISGHRSVSWYQQTPGQGLQFLFEYFSETQRNKGNFPGRFSGRQFSNSRSEMNVSTLELGDSALYLCASSGQGVNSPLHFGNGTRLTVT.

This chain uses TRBV2 with TRBJ2-5, with 8 bases that match TRBD1. Germline trimming cut 7 bases from V and 3 bases from J; bases unmatched to any gene: 1. Per the germline V gene, CDR1 is SNHLY and CDR2 is FYNNEI. This CDR3 is built from 12 residues. The CDR3 coding sequence is TGTGCCAGCAAGACAGGGGAAGAGACCCAGTACTTC. Translated: CASKTGEETQYF.

In its sample, this clone was seen once. The chain couples TRBV12-3 or TRBV12-4 to TRBJ1-3; D not resolved. CDR3 length equals 13 residues. V lost 5 bases to trimming and J lost 0 bases, with 5 bases between them. The CDR3 region has the DNA TGTGCCAGCAGTCGGTTCTCTGGAAACACCATATATTTT. It translates to CASSRFSGNTIYF.

The rearrangement links TRBV5-1 to TRBJ2-1; TRBD2 matches at 9 bases. The V gene end was trimmed by 6 bases and the J gene end by 8 bases; junction bases not matched to a gene: 12. The CDR3 sequence is 15 residues long. Germline CDR1 is SGHRS and CDR2 is YFSETQ. The CDR3 nucleotides read TGCGCCAGCATCGAAGGTAGCGGGAGTAGCTATGAGCAGTTCTTC. Amino acids: CASIEGSGSSYEQFF.

The chain couples TRBV5-1 to TRBJ2-3; weak D call: TRBD2 (6 bases). The CDR3 is 13 amino acids. The germline CDR1 and CDR2 sequences are SGHRS and YFSETQ. V was cut by 5 bases and J by 2 bases, with 9 bases left in between. As DNA, the CDR3 is TGCGCCAGCAGGGAGGGGCTCACAGATACGCAGTATTTT. This translates into CASREGLTDTQYF.

The J gene is TRBJ1-4, the V gene TRBV19; D is possibly TRBD1 (6 bases). V was cut by 3 bases and J by 4 bases, with 9 bases left in between. The CDR3 has 14 residues. CDR1 is LNHDA and CDR2 is SQIVND in the germline V gene (reference sequence). CDR3 loop: CASSIGQLNEKLFF. The DNA for the CDR3 is TGTGCCAGTAGTATTGGACAGCTTAATGAAAAACTGTTTTTT.

The chain couples TRBV19 to TRBJ2-2; TRBD2 matches 10 bases. This CDR3 comprises 18 residues. Germline CDR1 and CDR2: LNHDA and SQIVND (reference sequence). The trim removed 3 bases at V and 8 bases at J, leaving 15 bases unmatched. Here the CDR3 reads CASSMDIRLAGVVGELFF. DNA of the CDR3: TGTGCCAGTAGTATGGATATAAGGCTAGCGGGAGTAGTAGGGGAGCTGTTTTTT.

This clone has ten or more counts. The chain uses TRBV24-1 and TRBJ1-1; the D gene is possibly TRBD1 (6 bases). The CDR3 is 13 amino acids. V was clipped by 0 bases and J by 8 bases, with 9 bases between them. Germline V CDR1 and CDR2: KGHDR, SFDVKD. This CDR3 is CATSDLYRAEAFF. In nucleotides, the CDR3 is TGTGCCACCAGTGATTTGTACAGGGCGGAAGCTTTCTTT.

The rearrangement uses TRBV30 and TRBJ2-7; 9 nucleotides line up with TRBD2. Germline V gives CDR1 GTSNPN, CDR2 SVGIG (reference sequence). The CDR3 is 17 amino acids. The trim removed 0 bases at V and 5 bases at J, leaving 14 bases unmatched. Here the CDR3 reads CAWSVRRAGGFLDEQYF. The CDR3 nucleotides are TGTGCCTGGAGTGTACGGCGAGCGGGAGGTTTCTTAGACGAGCAGTACTTC.

This clone was detected a few times. The V and J genes are TRBV19 and TRBJ2-6, with D maybe TRBD1 (6 bases). Trimming took off 6 bases at V and 3 bases at J, with 12 bases between the two ends. Germline CDR1 is LNHDA and CDR2 is SQIVND (reference sequence). The CDR3 has 15 amino acids. In DNA form, the CDR3 reads TGTGCCAGTAGACGACAGGTTTATGGGGCCAACGTCCTGACTTTC. Its translation: CASRRQVYGANVLTF.

The rearrangement uses TRBV5-1 and TRBJ2-7; 8 bases align to TRBD1. Germline CDR1 and CDR2: SGHRS and YFSETQ. CDR3 size: 14 residues. The V and J ends lost 3 bases and 2 bases, in that order; junction bases with no gene match: 4. CDR3 protein: CASSSGTGAYEQYF. CDR3 DNA: TGCGCCAGCAGCTCGGGGACAGGAGCCTACGAGCAGTACTTC. The full variable domain, completed using reference TRBV5-1 and TRBJ2-7, is KAGVTQTPRYLIKTRGQQVTLSCSPISGHRSVSWYQQTPGQGLQFLFEYFSETQRNKGNFPGRFSGRQFSNSRSEMNVSTLELGDSALYLCASSSGTGAYEQYFGPGTRLTVT.